This is a list of T cell receptor beta chains from one sample in a study of blood T cell repertoires in COVID-19. The repertoire was sequenced with immunoSEQ multiplex PCR; TCRdb's copy has only in-frame clones and lacks some. The data show under 200,000 clones, around 84% seen once. The sequenced material came from peripheral blood. The origin of the receptors is a woman older than 75 with COVID-19, enrolled during active disease. CDR3s include the opening cysteine and the closing phenylalanine or tryptophan. D genes are given only for firm matches. Clone size, where shown, is once, few, many, or a class for clones that have expanded.

D | size | J | V | DNA | CDR3
NA | once | TRBJ1-2 | TRBV19 | TGTGCCAGTAGTATGGGGCCCTCAGCTAACTATGGCTACACCTTC | CASSMGPSANYGYTF
NA | NA | TRBJ2-1 | TRBV3-1/TRBV3-2 | TGTGCCAGCAGCCAAGCTCTAAGCGGGAATGAGCAGTTCTTC | CASSQALSGNEQFF
TRBD2 | NA | TRBJ2-5 | TRBV9 | TGTGCCAGCAGCCCTAGCGGGAGTGGAGAGACCCAGTACTTC | CASSPSGSGETQYF
NA | NA | TRBJ1-4 | TRBV5-1 | TGCGCCAGCAGCGGGGGGAGCAGGGAAAAACTGTTTTTT | CASSGGSREKLFF
NA | NA | TRBJ1-1 | TRBV29-1 | TGCAGCGTTGAAGACCCGAGGGGGTTGAACACTGAAGCTTTCTTT | CSVEDPRGLNTEAFF
TRBD2 | NA | TRBJ2-3 | TRBV19 | TGTGCCAGTACTACACATGGACTAGCGGGAGTCGGGACAGATACGCAGTATTTT | CASTTHGLAGVGTDTQYF
NA | NA | TRBJ2-7 | TRBV6-5 | TGTGCCAGCAGTACGTCAGGACAGTACGAGCAGTACTTC | CASSTSGQYEQYF
TRBD1 | NA | TRBJ1-2 | TRBV10-2 | TGCGCCAGCAGTGAGGGACAGGGGAGTTTCGGCTACACCTTC | CASSEGQGSFGYTF
TRBD1 | NA | TRBJ2-7 | TRBV7-9 | TGTGCCAGCAGCCCCGGGACAGGTCCCTACGAGCAGTACTTC | CASSPGTGPYEQYF
NA | few | TRBJ1-2 | TRBV28 | TGTGCCAGCTTCAACAGTCTGGCGACAGCGAACTATGGCTACACCTTC | CASFNSLATANYGYTF
NA | NA | TRBJ1-4 | TRBV4-1 | TGCGCCAGCAGCCAGGGGCTAACTAATGAAAAACTGTTTTTT | CASSQGLTNEKLFF
TRBD1 | NA | TRBJ1-3 | TRBV11-2 | TGTGCCAGCAGCCGAGGGACAGCAAGTTCTGGAAACACCATATATTTT | CASSRGTASSGNTIYF
TRBD1 | NA | TRBJ1-1 | TRBV28 | TGTGCCAGCAATCCCCCTAAACCCGGGACAGGGAACACTGAAGCTTTCTTT | CASNPPKPGTGNTEAFF
NA | NA | TRBJ2-1 | TRBV5-5 | TGTGCCAGCAGCTTGGTCAGGGAAGGGAATGAGCAGTTCTTC | CASSLVREGNEQFF
NA | NA | TRBJ1-5 | TRBV28 | TGTGCCAGCAGTTCCAGACAGAAAAATCAGCCCCAGCATTTT | CASSSRQKNQPQHF
TRBD1 | NA | TRBJ1-1 | TRBV27 | TGTGCCAGCAGTTCCCTCGACAGGGTGGCTGAAGCTTTCTTT | CASSSLDRVAEAFF
NA | NA | TRBJ2-5 | TRBV9 | TGTGCCAGCAGCGTAGGTCCCTTGGAGACCCAGTACTTC | CASSVGPLETQYF
NA | NA | TRBJ2-2 | TRBV6-2/TRBV6-3 | TGTGCCAGCAGCCTAGCGAACACCGGGGAGCTGTTTTTT | CASSLANTGELFF
TRBD2 | NA | TRBJ2-2 | TRBV7-2 | TGTGCCAGCAGCTCGGGAGGCCGCCGATCCGGGGAGCTGTTTTTT | CASSSGGRRSGELFF
NA | NA | TRBJ1-2 | TRBV4-2 | TGTGCCAGCAGCCAATTTCCTCGCGGGCCCTCTAACTATGGCTACACCTTC | CASSQFPRGPSNYGYTF
TRBD1 | few | TRBJ1-2 | TRBV7-3 | TGTGCCAGCAGCTTAGGAGGACAGGGGGCGCGGTATGGCTACACCTTC | CASSLGGQGARYGYTF
TRBD1 | NA | TRBJ2-7 | TRBV6-5 | TGTGCCAGCAGTTACCCAGGGACAGGGGTCAACGAGCAGTACTTC | CASSYPGTGVNEQYF
NA | NA | TRBJ2-3 | TRBV19 | TGTGCCAGTAGTATAGCTGATACGCAGTATTTT | CASSIADTQYF
NA | NA | TRBJ2-1 | TRBV19 | TGTGCCAGTAGTATTGGCGGAGGCGTATACAATGAGCAGTTCTTC | CASSIGGGVYNEQFF
NA | NA | TRBJ2-7 | TRBV15 | TGTGCCACCAGCAGAGACACGGGACACCACTACGAGCAGTACTTC | CATSRDTGHHYEQYF
TRBD2 | NA | TRBJ2-7 | TRBV10-3 | TGTGCCATCAGTGAGTCGGTCCTAGCGGGACGGGAGCAGTACTTC | CAISESVLAGREQYF
NA | NA | TRBJ2-2 | TRBV7-3 | TGTGCCAGCAGCCTCCAGATCACCGGGGAGCTGTTTTTT | CASSLQITGELFF
NA | NA | TRBJ1-2 | TRBV12-3/TRBV12-4 | TGTGCCAGCAGCCCCAGGGCCATCTATGGCTACACCTTC | CASSPRAIYGYTF
TRBD1 | NA | TRBJ1-5 | TRBV25-1 | TGTGCCAGCAGCGCAACAGGGGGCGTCAATCAGCCCCAGCATTTT | CASSATGGVNQPQHF
NA | NA | TRBJ1-5 | TRBV28 | TGTGCCAGCAGTTTAGGGACTCCGAAGAGCAATCAGCCCCAGCATTTT | CASSLGTPKSNQPQHF
NA | once | TRBJ1-5 | TRBV5-8 | TGTGCCAGCAGCTCACCAGGGTTCTTGCGCAATCAGCCCCAGCATTTT | CASSSPGFLRNQPQHF
TRBD1 | NA | TRBJ2-7 | TRBV5-5 | TGTGCCAGCAGCTACCGGGACAGCAGCTCCTACGAGCAGTACTTC | CASSYRDSSSYEQYF
TRBD1 | NA | TRBJ1-5 | TRBV28 | TGTGCCAGCAGCATGGTGGGGACCGGGACAGGGGGGTATAGCAATCAGCCCCAGCATTTT | CASSMVGTGTGGYSNQPQHF
NA | NA | TRBJ2-1 | TRBV4-3 | TGCGCCAGCAGCCAAGGCGGTCGAGGCTACTACAATGAGCAGTTCTTC | CASSQGGRGYYNEQFF
NA | NA | TRBJ2-7 | TRBV20-1 | TGCAGTGCGAGACTAGTAGACGAGCAGTACTTC | CSARLVDEQYF
TRBD1 | NA | TRBJ2-1 | TRBV19 | TGTGCCAGCGGACAGGGAGCCAATGAGCAGTTCTTC | CASGQGANEQFF
NA | NA | TRBJ2-2 | TRBV10-3 | TGTGCCATCAGCAGCGCGATCACCGGGGAGCTGTTTTTT | CAISSAITGELFF
NA | NA | TRBJ2-1 | TRBV27 | TGTGCCAGCAGTTTATCCCCGCAGGGGCCCTCCCCCCACAATGAGCAGTTCTTC | CASSLSPQGPSPHNEQFF
NA | once | TRBJ1-5 | TRBV7-2 | TGTGCCAGCAGCTTAGATGGGGGAGGGCCCCAGCATTTT | CASSLDGGGPQHF
NA | NA | TRBJ2-7 | TRBV24-1 | TGTGCCACCTCCGCACTTGGGGCCCCCTCGGGGCAGTACTTC | CATSALGAPSGQYF
NA | NA | TRBJ2-1 | TRBV7-2 | TGTGCCAGCAGTTTAGAGGGACACACCTTCAATGAGCAGTTCTTC | CASSLEGHTFNEQFF
TRBD1 | NA | TRBJ1-4 | TRBV4-2 | TGTGCCAGCAGCCGAGGGACAGGGGGTGAAAAACTGTTTTTT | CASSRGTGGEKLFF
NA | NA | TRBJ1-5 | TRBV28 | TGTGCCAGCAGTTGGGGCGCCCAGCCCCAGCATTTT | CASSWGAQPQHF
NA | NA | TRBJ1-5 | TRBV4-1 | TGCGCCAGCAGCCAAGTTTTGCAGTTGAATCAGCCCCAGCATTTT | CASSQVLQLNQPQHF
NA | NA | TRBJ2-4 | TRBV28 | TGTGCCAGCAGTTTATCGATTCTACAGGGGGGGAACATTCAGTACTTC | CASSLSILQGGNIQYF
TRBD1 | NA | TRBJ2-7 | TRBV6-2/TRBV6-3 | TGTGCCAGCAGTTGGACAGGTCTCTACGAGCAGTACTTC | CASSWTGLYEQYF
NA | NA | TRBJ2-5 | TRBV5-1 | TGCGCCAGCAGCTACCGGACAGCCCAAGAGACCCAGTACTTC | CASSYRTAQETQYF
NA | NA | TRBJ2-5 | TRBV7-9 | TGTGCCAGCAGCTCGACTGCGGCTGGGACCCAGTACTTC | CASSSTAAGTQYF
TRBD1 | few | TRBJ1-6 | TRBV3-1/TRBV3-2 | TGTGCCAGCAGCATCGGGACAGGGGGCTCCGGGTCACCCCTCCACTTT | CASSIGTGGSGSPLHF